The clone carrying this TCR beta chain was detected a few times. The antigen is undetermined. The data were obtained in a study of CD8+ T cells in alopecia areata. RNA extraction was followed by reverse transcription into cDNA, which acted as the sequencing template. TCRdb's copy holds only in-frame clones and misses some; the assay was immunoSEQ multiplex PCR. The table lists roughly 98,000 clones, 50% to 75% of them singletons. Described treatment: oral pan-JAK inhibitor, 5-10 mg twice daily. The study team obtained lesional scalp punch biopsies and peripheral blood from alopecia areata patients. The CDR3 is 14 residues long. Per the germline V gene, CDR1 is SGHVS and CDR2 is FNYEAQ. Trimming shortened V by 5 bases and J by 7 bases, and 12 bases separated the two germline ends. Study-wide findings and caveats: The treated group had a single nonresponder, limiting CD8+ expansion-response conclusions. Scalp samples also yield sequences from resident alphabeta T cells of normal skin. Persistence in scalp and blood during tofacitinib was observed for many expanded lesional clones.

This sequence was found in a human donor with alopecia areata. This chain joins TRBV7-6 and TRBJ1-6, with D possibly TRBD1 on 5 matching bases. This specimen consisted of CD8+ T cells sorted from blood, obtained at week 4, from a patient treated with tofacitinib. The CDR3 sequence: CASSLGLGNSPLHF. The CDR3 region has the DNA TGTGCCAGCAGCCTGGGACTGGGGAATTCACCCCTCCACTTT.